This TCR beta chain was sequenced for a study of shared clonotypes between healthy human individuals. TCRdb keeps only in-frame clones here, not all; method: immunoSEQ multiplex PCR. This sample has about 1,900,000 clones, with about 95% found just once. Germline CDR1 is WNHNN and CDR2 is SYGVQD (reference sequence). The CDR3 spans 15 residues. Deletions cut 0 bases from V and 2 bases from J, with 11 bases between. Naive CD8 isolation took CD45RO-negative cells positively selected for CCR7 and excluded terminally differentiated effector memory CD45RA+ cells. Comments on this clone: Antigen specificity is unknown.

Study conclusions and caveats: The authors expected sequencing depth to affect clonotype sharing among donors. Some clonotypes were shared by all four sorted-subset donors, while others were not shared. The non-shared ones had lower generation probabilities than the shared ones.

The rearrangement uses TRBV10-1 and TRBJ2-7; D is ambiguous. Sequenced: naive CD8+ T cells sorted from blood. The clonotype was recovered from a man aged 18 to 30 in good health. The CDR3 region is CASSESGLPTYEQYF. The DNA for the CDR3 is TGCGCCAGCAGTGAGTCCGGGCTGCCCACCTACGAGCAGTACTTC.